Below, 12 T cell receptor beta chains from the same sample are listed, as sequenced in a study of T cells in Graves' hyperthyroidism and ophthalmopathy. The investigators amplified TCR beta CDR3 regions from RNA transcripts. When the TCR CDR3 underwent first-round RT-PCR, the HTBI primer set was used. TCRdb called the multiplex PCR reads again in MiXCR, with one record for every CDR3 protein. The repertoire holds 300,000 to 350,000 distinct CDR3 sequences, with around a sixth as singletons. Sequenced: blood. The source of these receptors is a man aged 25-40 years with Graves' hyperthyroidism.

The CDR3 sequence: CASSQGGGGPQHF. CDR3 DNA: TGTGCCAGCAGCCAAGGAGGTGGCGGGCCCCAGCATTTT. The chain recombines TRBV11-2 with TRBJ1-5, with no clear D. The CDR3 loop spans 13 amino acids. CDR1 SGHAT and CDR2 FQNNGV come from the germline V gene. V was trimmed by 5 bases and J by 9 bases, leaving 14 bases between them. The full variable domain, rest sourced from reference TRBV11-2 and TRBJ1-5, is EAGVAQSPRYKIIEKRQSVAFWCNPISGHATLYWYQQILGQGPKLLIQFQNNGVVDDSQLPKDRFSAERLKGVDSTLKIQPAKLEDSAVYLCASSQGGGGPQHFGDGTRLSIL.

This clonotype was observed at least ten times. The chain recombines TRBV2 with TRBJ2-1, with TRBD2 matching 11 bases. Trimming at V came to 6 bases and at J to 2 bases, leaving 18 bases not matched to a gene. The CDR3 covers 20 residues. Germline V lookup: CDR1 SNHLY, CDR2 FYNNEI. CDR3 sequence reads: CASRVPGLAVSRGTYNEQFF. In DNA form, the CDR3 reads TGTGCCAGCAGGGTCCCGGGACTAGCGGTCTCTAGGGGGACCTACAATGAGCAGTTCTTC.

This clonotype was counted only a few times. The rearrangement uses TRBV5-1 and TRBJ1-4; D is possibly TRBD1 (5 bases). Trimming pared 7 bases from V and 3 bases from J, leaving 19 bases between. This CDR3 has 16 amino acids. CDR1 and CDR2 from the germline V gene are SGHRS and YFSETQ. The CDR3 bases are TGCGCCAGCCGACTTGGGGGAGGGGCGGCTAATGAAAAACTGTTTTTT. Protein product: CASRLGGGAANEKLFF.

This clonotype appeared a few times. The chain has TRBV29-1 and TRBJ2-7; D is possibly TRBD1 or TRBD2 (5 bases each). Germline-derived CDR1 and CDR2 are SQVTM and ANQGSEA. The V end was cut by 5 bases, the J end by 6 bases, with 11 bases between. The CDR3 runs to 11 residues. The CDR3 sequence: CSVSGTSEQYF. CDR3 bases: TGCAGCGTTTCCGGGACCTCCGAGCAGTACTTC.

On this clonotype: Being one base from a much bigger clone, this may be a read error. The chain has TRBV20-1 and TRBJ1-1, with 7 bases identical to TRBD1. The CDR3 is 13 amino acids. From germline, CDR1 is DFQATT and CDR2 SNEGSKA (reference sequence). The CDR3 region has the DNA TGCGGTGCACGGCGGGACAGCCACACTGAAGCTTTCTTT. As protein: CGARRDSHTEAFF.

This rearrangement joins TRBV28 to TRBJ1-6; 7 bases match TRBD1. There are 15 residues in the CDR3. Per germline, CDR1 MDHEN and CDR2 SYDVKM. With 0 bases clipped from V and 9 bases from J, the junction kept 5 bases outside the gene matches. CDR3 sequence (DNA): TGTGCCAGCAGTTTATGGGGACAGATGGGTTCACCCCTCCACTTT. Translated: CASSLWGQMGSPLHF. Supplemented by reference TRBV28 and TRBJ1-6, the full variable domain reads DVKVTQSSRYLVKRTGEKVFLECVQDMDHENMFWYRQDPGLGLRLIYFSYDVKMKEKGDIPEGYSVSREKKERFSLILESASTNQTSMYLCASSLWGQMGSPLHFGNGTRLTVT.

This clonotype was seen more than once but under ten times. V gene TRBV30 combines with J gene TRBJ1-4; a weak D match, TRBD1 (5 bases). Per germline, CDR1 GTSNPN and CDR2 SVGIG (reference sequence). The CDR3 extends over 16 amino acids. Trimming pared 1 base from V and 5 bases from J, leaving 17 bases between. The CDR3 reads CAWSDWVSGDNEKLFF. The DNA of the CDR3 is TGTGCCTGGAGTGATTGGGTGAGCGGGGACAATGAAAAACTGTTTTTT.

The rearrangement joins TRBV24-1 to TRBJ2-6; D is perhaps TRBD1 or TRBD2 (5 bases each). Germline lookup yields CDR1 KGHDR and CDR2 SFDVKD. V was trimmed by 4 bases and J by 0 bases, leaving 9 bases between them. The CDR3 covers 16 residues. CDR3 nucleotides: TGTGCCACCAGTGACGCAGGGACCTCTGGGGCCAACGTCCTGACTTTC. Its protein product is CATSDAGTSGANVLTF.

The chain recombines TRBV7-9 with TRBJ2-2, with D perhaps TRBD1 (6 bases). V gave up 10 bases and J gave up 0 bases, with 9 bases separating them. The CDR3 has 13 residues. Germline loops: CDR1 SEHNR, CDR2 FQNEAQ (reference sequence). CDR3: CAIRTANTGELFF. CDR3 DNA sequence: TGTGCCATACGGACAGCGAACACCGGGGAGCTGTTTTTT.

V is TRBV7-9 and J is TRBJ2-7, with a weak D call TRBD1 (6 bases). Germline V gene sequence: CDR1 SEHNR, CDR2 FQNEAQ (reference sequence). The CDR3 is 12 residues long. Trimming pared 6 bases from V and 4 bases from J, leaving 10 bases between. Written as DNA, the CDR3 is TGTGCCAGCAGGGGGGCTAGTTACGAGCAGTACTTC. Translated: CASRGASYEQYF.

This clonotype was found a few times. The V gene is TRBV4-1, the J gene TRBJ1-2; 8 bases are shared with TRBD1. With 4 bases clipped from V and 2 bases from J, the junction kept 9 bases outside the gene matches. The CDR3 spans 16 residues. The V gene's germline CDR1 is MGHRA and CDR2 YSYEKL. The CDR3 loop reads CASSPGTGKWNYGYTF. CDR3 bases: TGCGCCAGCAGCCCCGGGACAGGCAAATGGAACTATGGCTACACCTTC.

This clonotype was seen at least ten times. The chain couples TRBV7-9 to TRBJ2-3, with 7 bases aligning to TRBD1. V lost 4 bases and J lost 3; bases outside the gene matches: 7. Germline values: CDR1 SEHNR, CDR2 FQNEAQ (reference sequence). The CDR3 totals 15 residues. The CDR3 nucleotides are TGTGCCAGCAGCTCCCGGGACAGTTGGACAGATACGCAGTATTTT. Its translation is CASSSRDSWTDTQYF.